This T cell receptor beta chain came from a study of Graves' ophthalmopathy and Graves' hyperthyroidism. RNA served as the template for amplifying TCR beta CDR3 regions. First-round RT-PCR employed HTBI primers, with a second-round multiplex PCR after it. From the multiplex PCR reads, TCRdb called clonotypes with MiXCR, one entry per CDR3 protein. The sample has around 1.1 million distinct CDR3 sequences; about 36% are singletons. At least ten counts were recorded for this clonotype. Its antigen is unidentified. Overall study findings and caveats: Ophthalmopathy progression cases were predicted by the model with 60% to 71% sensitivity and 72.22% specificity.

No donor had other autoimmune disease, uncontrolled infection, pregnancy or lactation. Sequenced input: peripheral blood or thyroid tissue (not recorded which). The sequence derives from an adult man with Graves' hyperthyroidism.

CDR3: CASSGDGNANYGYTF. CDR3 in DNA: TGCGCCAGCAGCGGGGACGGAAACGCTAACTATGGCTACACCTTC. The gene calls are TRBV5-1 and TRBJ1-2; D is perhaps TRBD1 (5 bases). This CDR3 comprises 15 residues. CDR1 SGHRS and CDR2 YFSETQ come from the germline V gene. V lost 4 bases and J lost 0, with 13 bases in between.